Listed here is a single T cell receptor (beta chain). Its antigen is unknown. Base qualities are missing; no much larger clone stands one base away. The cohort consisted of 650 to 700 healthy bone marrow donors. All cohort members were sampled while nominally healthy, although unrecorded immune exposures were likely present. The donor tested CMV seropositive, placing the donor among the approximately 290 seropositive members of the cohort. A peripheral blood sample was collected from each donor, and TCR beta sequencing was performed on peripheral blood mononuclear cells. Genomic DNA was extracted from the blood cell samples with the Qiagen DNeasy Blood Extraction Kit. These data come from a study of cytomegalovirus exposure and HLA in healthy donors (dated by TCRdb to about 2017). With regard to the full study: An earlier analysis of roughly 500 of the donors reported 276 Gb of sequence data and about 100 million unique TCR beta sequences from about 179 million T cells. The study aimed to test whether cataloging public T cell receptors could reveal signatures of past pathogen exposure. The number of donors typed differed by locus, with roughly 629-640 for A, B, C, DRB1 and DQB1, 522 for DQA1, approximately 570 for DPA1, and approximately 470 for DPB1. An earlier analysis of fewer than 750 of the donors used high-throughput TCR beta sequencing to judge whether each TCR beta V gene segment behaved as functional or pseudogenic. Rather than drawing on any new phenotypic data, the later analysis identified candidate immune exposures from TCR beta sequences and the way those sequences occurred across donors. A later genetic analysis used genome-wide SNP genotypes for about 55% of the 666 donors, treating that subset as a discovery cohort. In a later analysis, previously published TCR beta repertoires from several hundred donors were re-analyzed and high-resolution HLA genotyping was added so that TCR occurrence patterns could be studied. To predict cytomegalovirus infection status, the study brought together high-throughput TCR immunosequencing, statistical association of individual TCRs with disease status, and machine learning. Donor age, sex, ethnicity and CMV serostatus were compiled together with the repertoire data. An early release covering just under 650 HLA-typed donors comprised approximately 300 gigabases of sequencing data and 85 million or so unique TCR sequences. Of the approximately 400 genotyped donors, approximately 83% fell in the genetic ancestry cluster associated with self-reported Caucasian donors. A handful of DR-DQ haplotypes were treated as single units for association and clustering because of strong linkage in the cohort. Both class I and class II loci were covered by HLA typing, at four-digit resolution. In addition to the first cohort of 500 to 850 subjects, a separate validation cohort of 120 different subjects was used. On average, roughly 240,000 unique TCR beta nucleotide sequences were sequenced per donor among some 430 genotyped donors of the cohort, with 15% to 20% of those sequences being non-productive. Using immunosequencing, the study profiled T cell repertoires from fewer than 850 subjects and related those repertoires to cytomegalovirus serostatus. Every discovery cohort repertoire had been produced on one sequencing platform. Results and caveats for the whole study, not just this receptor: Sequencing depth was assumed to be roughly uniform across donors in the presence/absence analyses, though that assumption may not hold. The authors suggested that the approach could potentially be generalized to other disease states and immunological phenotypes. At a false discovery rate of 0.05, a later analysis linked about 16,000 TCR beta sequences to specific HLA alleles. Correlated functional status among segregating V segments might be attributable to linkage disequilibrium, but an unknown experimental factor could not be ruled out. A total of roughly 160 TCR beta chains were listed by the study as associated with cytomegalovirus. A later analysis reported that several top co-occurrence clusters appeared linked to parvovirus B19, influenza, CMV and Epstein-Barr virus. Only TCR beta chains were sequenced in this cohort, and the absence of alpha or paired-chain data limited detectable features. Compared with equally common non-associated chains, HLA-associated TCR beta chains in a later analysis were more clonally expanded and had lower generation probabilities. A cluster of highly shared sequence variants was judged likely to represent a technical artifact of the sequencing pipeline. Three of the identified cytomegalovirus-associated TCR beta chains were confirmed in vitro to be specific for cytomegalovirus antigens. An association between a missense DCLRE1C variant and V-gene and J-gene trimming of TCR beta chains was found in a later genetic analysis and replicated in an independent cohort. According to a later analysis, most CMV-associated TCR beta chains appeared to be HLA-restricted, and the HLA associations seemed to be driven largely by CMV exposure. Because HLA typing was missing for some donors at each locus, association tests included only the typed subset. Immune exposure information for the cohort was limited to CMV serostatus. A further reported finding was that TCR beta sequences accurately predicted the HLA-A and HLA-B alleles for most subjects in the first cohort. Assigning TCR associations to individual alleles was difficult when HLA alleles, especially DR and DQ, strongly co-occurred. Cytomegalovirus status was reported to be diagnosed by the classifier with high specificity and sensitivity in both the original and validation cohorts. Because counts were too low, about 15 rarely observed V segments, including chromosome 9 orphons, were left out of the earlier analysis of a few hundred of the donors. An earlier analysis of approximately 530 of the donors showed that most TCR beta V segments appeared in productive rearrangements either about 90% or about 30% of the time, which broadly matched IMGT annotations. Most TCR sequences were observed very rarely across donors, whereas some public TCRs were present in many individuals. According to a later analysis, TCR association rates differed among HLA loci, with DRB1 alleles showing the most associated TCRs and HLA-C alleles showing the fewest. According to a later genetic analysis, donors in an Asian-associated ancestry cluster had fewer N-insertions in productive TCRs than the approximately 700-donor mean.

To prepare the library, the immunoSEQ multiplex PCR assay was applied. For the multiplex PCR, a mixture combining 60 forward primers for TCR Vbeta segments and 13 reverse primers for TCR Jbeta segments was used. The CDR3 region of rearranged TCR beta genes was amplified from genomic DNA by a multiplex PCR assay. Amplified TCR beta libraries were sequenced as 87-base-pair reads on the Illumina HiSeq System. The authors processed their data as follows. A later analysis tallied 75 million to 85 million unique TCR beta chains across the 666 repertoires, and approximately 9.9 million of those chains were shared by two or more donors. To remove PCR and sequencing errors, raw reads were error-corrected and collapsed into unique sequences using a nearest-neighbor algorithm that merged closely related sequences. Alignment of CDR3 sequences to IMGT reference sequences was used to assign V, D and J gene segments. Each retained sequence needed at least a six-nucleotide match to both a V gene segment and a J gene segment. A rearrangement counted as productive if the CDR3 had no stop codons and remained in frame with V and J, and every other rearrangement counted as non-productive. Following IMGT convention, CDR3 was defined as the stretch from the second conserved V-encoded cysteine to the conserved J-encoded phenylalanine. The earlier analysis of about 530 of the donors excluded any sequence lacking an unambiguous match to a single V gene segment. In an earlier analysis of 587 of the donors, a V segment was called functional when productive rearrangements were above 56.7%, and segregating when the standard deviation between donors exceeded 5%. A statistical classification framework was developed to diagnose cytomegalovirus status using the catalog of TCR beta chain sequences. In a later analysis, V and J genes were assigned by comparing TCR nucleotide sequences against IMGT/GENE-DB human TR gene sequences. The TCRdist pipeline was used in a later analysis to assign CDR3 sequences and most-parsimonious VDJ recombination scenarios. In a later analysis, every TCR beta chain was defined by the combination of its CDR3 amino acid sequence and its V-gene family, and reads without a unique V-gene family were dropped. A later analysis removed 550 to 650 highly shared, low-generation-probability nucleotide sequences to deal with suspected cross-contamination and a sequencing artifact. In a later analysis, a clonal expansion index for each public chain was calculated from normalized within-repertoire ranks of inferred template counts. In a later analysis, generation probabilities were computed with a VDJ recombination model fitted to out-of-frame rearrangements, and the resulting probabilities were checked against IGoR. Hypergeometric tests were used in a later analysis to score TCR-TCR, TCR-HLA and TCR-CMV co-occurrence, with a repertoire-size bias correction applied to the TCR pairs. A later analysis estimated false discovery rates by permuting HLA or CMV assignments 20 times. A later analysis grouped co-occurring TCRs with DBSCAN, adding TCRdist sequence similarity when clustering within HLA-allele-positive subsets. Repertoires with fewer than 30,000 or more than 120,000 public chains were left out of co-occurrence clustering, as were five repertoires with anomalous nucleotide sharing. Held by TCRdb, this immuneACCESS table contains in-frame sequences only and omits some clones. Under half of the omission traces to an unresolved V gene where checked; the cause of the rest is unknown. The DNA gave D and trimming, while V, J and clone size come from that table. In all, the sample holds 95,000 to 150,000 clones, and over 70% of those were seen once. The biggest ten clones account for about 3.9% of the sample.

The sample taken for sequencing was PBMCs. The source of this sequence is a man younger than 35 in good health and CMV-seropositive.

The sequence in DNA is TGTGCCAGCAGCACCCAGACGGAGGACACTGAAGCTTTCTTT. Translated, it reads CASSTQTEDTEAFF. This sequence uses TRBV9 and TRBJ1-1; no D gene is confidently identified. V is reduced by 4 bases and J by 3 bases, leaving a spacing of 13 bases between them. Including cysteine and phenylalanine, the CDR3 has 14 amino acids. Only the CDR3 DNA stays, 42 bases, in frame from base 1. Via the germline V gene, CDR1 is SGDLS and CDR2 YYNGEE.